Below are 21 T cell receptor beta chains sequenced from a single sample in a study of blood T cells in healthy people across ages. The authors ran a second PCR of roughly 7 to 11 cycles using a sample-barcoded 5' primer and a J-beta primer mix. TCRdb recomputed calls from the 5' RACE reads with MiXCR, one row per CDR3 protein. The table shows fewer than 2,000,000 distinct CDR3 sequences, with 30% to 40% occurring only once. Specimen: blood. These receptors all stem from a human donor in good health.

A single count supports this clonotype. The chain carries TRBV29-1 and TRBJ2-7, with 8 bases matching TRBD1. V shed 5 bases and J 3 bases; nucleotides not matched to a gene: 6. Germline V lookup: CDR1 SQVTM, CDR2 ANQGSEA. The CDR3 length is 13 residues. The CDR3 reads CSVTGTGVYEQYF. DNA for the CDR3: TGCAGCGTTACCGGGACAGGTGTCTACGAGCAGTACTTC.

The gene calls are TRBV7-9 and TRBJ2-3; D perhaps matches TRBD2 (7 bases). Trimming cost V 5 bases and J 10 bases, with 16 bases left between them. Germline V gene lookup returns CDR1 SEHNR and CDR2 FQNEAQ (reference sequence). The CDR3 loop spans 13 amino acids. Written as DNA, the CDR3 is TGTGCCAGCAGCCCGGGGGGCCGGGGGTCGCAGTATTTT. It encodes CASSPGGRGSQYF.

This chain connects TRBV7-9 to TRBJ1-6; weak D call: TRBD1 (5 bases). V was cut by 8 bases and J by 13 bases, with 21 bases left in between. Germline lookup yields CDR1 SEHNR and CDR2 FQNEAQ (reference sequence). CDR3 length: 14 amino acids. The CDR3 here is CASGPLDSVFPLHF. CDR3 bases: TGTGCCAGCGGCCCCCTCGACAGCGTTTTTCCCCTCCACTTT.

The chain employs TRBV20-1 and TRBJ1-1; TRBD1 aligns across 9 bases. V shed 6 bases, J shed 8 bases, and the junction held 13 bases outside the gene matches. The CDR3 sequence is 14 residues long. The germline CDR1 and CDR2 sequences are DFQATT and SNEGSKA (reference sequence). The CDR3 DNA reads as TGCAGTGCGAAACTACCCGGGACAGGGTTGGAAGCTTTCTTT. Its translation is CSAKLPGTGLEAFF.

The chain links TRBV20-1 to TRBJ2-5, with a possible D match to TRBD1 (5 bases). CDR3 length: 13 amino acids. Trimming removed 6 bases from V and 0 bases from J, with 11 bases in between. Looked up from germline, CDR1 is DFQATT and CDR2 is SNEGSKA (reference sequence). CDR3 amino acids: CSAPGHYQETQYF. The CDR3 DNA follows: TGCAGTGCGCCCGGACACTACCAAGAGACCCAGTACTTC.

The table lists this clonotype with a count of one. This chain joins TRBV20-1 and TRBJ2-3, with 8 bases aligning to TRBD2. The germline V gene encodes CDR1 DFQATT and CDR2 SNEGSKA (reference sequence). The CDR3 is made up of 15 amino acids. Germline trimming cut 3 bases from V and 0 bases from J; bases unmatched to any gene: 5. This CDR3 reads CSARSSGSSTDTQYF. CDR3 sequence (DNA): TGCAGTGCTAGGTCTAGCGGGTCGAGCACAGATACGCAGTATTTT.

This CDR3 is CASSFRRLDTEAFF. CDR3 DNA sequence: TGTGCCAGCAGTTTTCGGAGATTGGACACTGAAGCTTTCTTT. The V gene is TRBV12-3 or TRBV12-4, the J gene TRBJ1-1; D uncertain. V was trimmed by 3 bases and J by 3 bases, leaving 11 bases between them. CDR3 length equals 14 residues.

The chain joins TRBV20-1 to TRBJ2-3; 7 bases are a match to TRBD1. CDR1 and CDR2 from the germline V gene are DFQATT and SNEGSKA (reference sequence). V lost 2 bases and J lost 4; bases outside the gene matches: 6. The CDR3 contains 14 residues. The CDR3 loop is CSARNRGSADTQYF. The DNA of the CDR3 is TGCAGTGCTAGAAACAGGGGAAGCGCAGATACGCAGTATTTT.

The V call is TRBV2, the J call TRBJ2-3; 7 bases fit TRBD1. Germline lookup yields CDR1 SNHLY and CDR2 FYNNEI. Trimming took 8 bases from V and 2 from J; bases not matched to a gene: 7. The CDR3 covers 14 residues. The CDR3 loop is CASARDRNTDTQYF. DNA of the CDR3: TGTGCCAGCGCCCGGGACAGAAACACAGATACGCAGTATTTT.

This clonotype occurred once. The chain joins TRBV7-9 to TRBJ1-1, with a weak D call TRBD1 (5 bases). Germline V lookup: CDR1 SEHNR, CDR2 FQNEAQ (reference sequence). Between the trimmed V and J ends, which lost 4 bases and 4 bases, there was a span of 10 bases. The CDR3 contains 13 residues. CDR3 nucleotide sequence: TGTGCCAGCAGCTCGGGGGATAGCACTGAAGCTTTCTTT. Its protein product is CASSSGDSTEAFF.

The chain recombines TRBV20-1 with TRBJ2-1, with TRBD2 matching over 9 bases. Germline V CDR1 and CDR2: DFQATT, SNEGSKA (reference sequence). J lost 3 bases, V lost 3 bases, and 15 bases had no gene match. The CDR3 has 18 residues. The CDR3 DNA follows: TGCAGTGCTAGGGCTCTAGCGGGGAGAAACTCCAACTACAATGAGCAGTTCTTC. Translated, it gives CSARALAGRNSNYNEQFF.

This chain links TRBV6-2 or TRBV6-3 with TRBJ2-3; 9 positions match TRBD1. This CDR3 comprises 17 residues. Germline CDR1 reads MNHEY; CDR2 reads SVGEGT. V dropped 4 bases and J dropped 5; count of bases not matched to a gene: 13. DNA for the CDR3: TGTGCCAGCAGTTCGGCCAAAGACAGGGGGACAAGAGATACGCAGTATTTT. The encoded protein is CASSSAKDRGTRDTQYF.

The count of this clonotype is one. With a much larger clone just one base away, this may be a read error. The chain couples TRBV28 to TRBJ2-1; no reliable D call. CDR1 and CDR2 from the germline V gene are MDHEN and SYDVKM. The CDR3 totals 12 residues. The DNA for the CDR3 is TGTACCAGCAGTTTAGAGGACAATGAGCAGTTCTTC. Amino acids: CTSSLEDNEQFF.

This clonotype was seen only a few times. V gene TRBV29-1 combines with J gene TRBJ2-3; D gene ambiguous. Germline values: CDR1 SQVTM, CDR2 ANQGSEA. This CDR3 comprises 14 residues. V lost 2 bases to trimming and J lost 6 bases, with 15 bases between them. For the CDR3, the DNA is TGCAGCGTTGAACCCTCACACAACGGGGATACGCAGTATTTT. This translates into CSVEPSHNGDTQYF.

The chain has TRBV6-5 and TRBJ2-3; 10 nucleotides agree with TRBD2. V shed 4 bases and J 0 bases; nucleotides not matched to a gene: 13. Per germline, CDR1 MNHEY and CDR2 SVGAGI. The CDR3 runs to 19 residues. The CDR3 region is CASSWLAGAFRASTDTQYF. Here the CDR3 DNA reads TGTGCCAGCAGTTGGCTAGCGGGAGCTTTCAGGGCTAGCACAGATACGCAGTATTTT.

The V call is TRBV7-2, the J call TRBJ1-2, with TRBD1 matching 9 bases. V was clipped by 5 bases and J by 5 bases; unmatched bases: 9. The CDR3 covers 15 residues. Germline V lookup: CDR1 SGHTA, CDR2 FQGNSA. CDR3: CASSGAGTGTYGYTF. In nucleotides, the CDR3 is TGTGCCAGCAGCGGAGCCGGGACAGGGACTTATGGCTACACCTTC.

Ten or more counts support this clonotype. V is TRBV5-1 and J is TRBJ2-6; the D gene is possibly TRBD1 (6 bases). Trimming took 4 bases from V and 4 from J, leaving 12 bases between them. The germline gives CDR1 SGHRS, CDR2 YFSETQ. This CDR3 has 15 amino acids. CDR3 amino acids: CASSLDSRGANVLTF. In DNA form, the CDR3 reads TGCGCCAGCAGCCTGGACAGCCGGGGGGCCAACGTCCTGACTTTC. The full variable domain, in which reference TRBV5-1 and TRBJ2-6 provide the parts outside the CDR3, is KAGVTQTPRYLIKTRGQQVTLSCSPISGHRSVSWYQQTPGQGLQFLFEYFSETQRNKGNFPGRFSGRQFSNSRSEMNVSTLELGDSALYLCASSLDSRGANVLTFGAGSRLTVL.

A word on this clonotype: Germline is not matched at one junction end, which may reflect a read error. As DNA, the CDR3 is TGCAGTGCTCCCCCTCGGACAGGCTCCCACGAGCAGTACTTC. Translation: CSAPPRTGSHEQYF. The V call is TRBV20-1, the J call TRBJ2-5, with TRBD1 identical over 7 bases. The better agreement between TRBJ2-7 and the DNA end casts doubt on the J call. The CDR3 sequence is 14 residues long. The germline gives CDR1 DFQATT, CDR2 SNEGSKA (reference sequence).

This clonotype showed up just a few times. V gene TRBV20-1 combines with J gene TRBJ2-3, with TRBD2 as a possible D gene (5 bases). The CDR3 extends over 11 amino acids. Trimming took 6 bases from V and 4 from J, leaving 8 bases between them. The germline V gene encodes CDR1 DFQATT and CDR2 SNEGSKA (reference sequence). The CDR3 region has the DNA TGCAGTGCGCTCGGGGCAGATACGCAGTATTTT. The encoded protein is CSALGADTQYF.

The chain employs TRBV21-1 and TRBJ2-4; the DNA was not used to check the table's D call, TRBD2. TRBV21-1 is shown as a pseudogene. The CDR3 is made up of 15 amino acids. For the CDR3, the DNA is TGTGCCAGCAGGGACTGGCGTGAGGCCTCAAACATTCAGTACTTC. Translated: CASRDWREASNIQYF.

This clonotype was seen only a few times. The chain uses TRBV9 and TRBJ1-2, with D hard to call. Germline CDR1 is SGDLS and CDR2 is YYNGEE. This CDR3 contains 13 residues. V was trimmed by 0 bases and J by 6 bases, leaving 9 bases between them. CDR3 in amino acids: CASSVDIRDGYTF. CDR3 in DNA: TGTGCCAGCAGCGTAGATATAAGGGATGGCTACACCTTC.